The sequence of this T cell receptor (beta chain) was determined in a study of a mutant IDH1 vaccine in newly diagnosed glioma. Overall study findings and caveats: Pseudoprogression looked unconnected to shifts in top peripheral T cell clonotypes.

V was cut by 5 bases and J by 4 bases, with 9 bases left in between. Looked up from germline, CDR1 is LNHDA and CDR2 is SQIVND (reference sequence). The CDR3 covers 13 residues. Time point specified: week 47, end of study. Every single dose of the vaccine, 300 ug of mutant IDH1 20-mer peptide, came with topical imiquimod. Libraries were prepared by immunoSEQ multiplex PCR; TCRdb keeps only in-frame clonotypes and omits some of them. The sample holds under 60,000 clones, approximately 80% seen once. In this sample, this clone turned up a few times. Its cognate antigen is unknown. Here the sequenced sample was PBMCs, taken from a glioma patient whose treatment included an IDH1 peptide vaccine. The TCR was taken from a woman aged 35 to 49 with glioma. Some clones in this sample may be carry-over from other donors' samples. The chain carries TRBV19 and TRBJ1-5; no clear D. Here the CDR3 reads CASSEVLNQPQHF. CDR3 DNA: TGTGCCAGTAGTGAGGTCCTTAATCAGCCCCAGCATTTT.